A selection of T cell receptor beta chains follows, all from one sample in a study of T cell responses to AZD1222 COVID-19 vaccine. The protocol was immunoSEQ multiplex PCR, while the TCRdb copy is restricted to in-frame clones and leaves out a portion. The sample lists 95,000 to 150,000 clones; roughly nine tenths were seen once. This specimen was peripheral blood, taken on day 0 of AZD1222 vaccination. The receptors come from an adult in good health. The CDR3 runs from the conserved cysteine through the conserved F or W. The D gene is left open where the match is weak. Clone size is shown for a subset of rows, as once, few, many or a class of expanded clone.

v_call	j_call	clone_size	d_call	cdr3_nt	cdr3_aa
TRBV10-3	TRBJ1-2	NA	NA	TGTGCCATCAATATGGAAGGCGGTGGCTACACCTTC	CAINMEGGGYTF
TRBV3-1/TRBV3-2	TRBJ2-5	NA	TRBD2	TGTGCCAGCAGTGCCGACTATAGCGGGGTAGAGACCCAGTACTTC	CASSADYSGVETQYF
TRBV19	TRBJ2-1	NA	TRBD1	TGTGCCAGTCTGAGTCCGGGACAGGGAATCAATGAGCAGTTCTTC	CASLSPGQGINEQFF
TRBV11-2	TRBJ1-6	NA	NA	TGTGCCAGCAGCTTAGGGGTAGGGAACTCACCCCTCCACTTT	CASSLGVGNSPLHF
TRBV14	TRBJ1-3	NA	TRBD1	TGTGCCAGCAGCTCGAAGATGAGGCAGGGGGTCCGACCTGGAAACACCATATATTTT	CASSSKMRQGVRPGNTIYF
TRBV27	TRBJ1-5	once	NA	TGTGCCAGCAGTTTTGTGACACCTAGCAATCAGCCCCAGCATTTT	CASSFVTPSNQPQHF
TRBV2	TRBJ1-6	NA	NA	TGTGCCAGCAGTGATAAGGACAACTATAATTCACCCCTCCACTTT	CASSDKDNYNSPLHF
TRBV18	TRBJ1-4	NA	NA	TGTGCCAGCTCCCGCAGGGACGGACCTGAAAAACTGTTTTTT	CASSRRDGPEKLFF
TRBV19	TRBJ1-4	NA	NA	TGTGCCAGTAGTATAAGGGACGTACGTGGCGAAAAACTGTTTTTT	CASSIRDVRGEKLFF
TRBV5-4	TRBJ2-3	NA	TRBD2	TGTGCCAGCAGCTGGGGGACTAGCGGCACAGATACGCAGTATTTT	CASSWGTSGTDTQYF
TRBV7-9	TRBJ2-4	NA	TRBD1	TGTGCCAGCAGCTCCGGGACAGAAAACATTCAGTACTTC	CASSSGTENIQYF
TRBV6-2/TRBV6-3	TRBJ1-1	NA	NA	TGTGCCAGCAGTTACTCGGCAGGGGTTCGGACTGAAGCTTTCTTT	CASSYSAGVRTEAFF
TRBV10-3	TRBJ1-1	NA	NA	TGTGCCATCCGAGATGGGGAAACTGAAGCTTTCTTT	CAIRDGETEAFF
TRBV27	TRBJ1-5	once	NA	TGTGCCAGCAGGCCGGGGCTTGGGGGCAATCAGCCCCAGCATTTT	CASRPGLGGNQPQHF
TRBV6-4	TRBJ1-2	NA	NA	TGTGCCAGCAGTGACTACCTGGGAAGCTATGGCTACACCTTC	CASSDYLGSYGYTF
TRBV21-1	TRBJ1-3	NA	NA	TGTGCCAGCAGCAAGGTGGGGATGGGGCCCTCTGGAAACACCATATATTTT	CASSKVGMGPSGNTIYF
TRBV4-3	TRBJ1-6	NA	NA	TGCGCCAGCAGCCAAGTGAATATAGGGAGCTCCTATAATTCACCCCTCCACTTT	CASSQVNIGSSYNSPLHF
TRBV28	TRBJ1-1	NA	NA	TGTGCCAGCAGTTTTAAGAGTTTGCAGGGGTCCATGAACACTGAAGCTTTCTTT	CASSFKSLQGSMNTEAFF
TRBV12-3/TRBV12-4	TRBJ1-2	NA	TRBD1	TGTGCCAGCAGTTCAACAGGGGCGGATGGCTACACCTTC	CASSSTGADGYTF
TRBV12-3/TRBV12-4	TRBJ1-3	NA	NA	TGTGCCAGCAGTTTAGAAGCGAGAAACACCATATATTTT	CASSLEARNTIYF
TRBV11-3	TRBJ2-7	few	TRBD1	TGTGCCAGCAGCTCCAGCACCGGGACAGGGGACTCCTACGAGCAGTACTTC	CASSSSTGTGDSYEQYF
TRBV6-2/TRBV6-3	TRBJ2-7	NA	TRBD2	TGTGCCAGCAGCCGCCGGGACTATTCCTCGGCCGCCTACGAGCAGTACTTC	CASSRRDYSSAAYEQYF
TRBV7-9	TRBJ2-2	NA	NA	TGTGCCAGCAGCCCCTTGGGTTTCGGGGAGCTGTTTTTT	CASSPLGFGELFF
TRBV24-1	TRBJ2-5	NA	TRBD2	TGTGCCACCGCGGGGGGGGAGACCCAGTACTTC	CATAGGETQYF
TRBV29-1	TRBJ1-1	NA	NA	TGCAGCGTTGTAAGGGGGAGGACTGAAGCTTTCTTT	CSVVRGRTEAFF
TRBV5-4	TRBJ1-2	NA	NA	TGTGCCAGCAGTCCTGGGGCAGGAAGGGTCCCGGTCTATGGCTACACCTTC	CASSPGAGRVPVYGYTF
TRBV18	TRBJ1-4	NA	NA	TGTGCCAGCTCACCAAGGAGGGATAATGAAAAACTGTTTTTT	CASSPRRDNEKLFF
TRBV18	TRBJ1-1	NA	NA	TGTGCCAGCTCACCGGAGGGGAACACTGAAGCTTTCTTT	CASSPEGNTEAFF
TRBV28	TRBJ1-5	NA	NA	TGTGCCAGCAGTTTGGTCAAACAGCCCCAGCATTTT	CASSLVKQPQHF
TRBV24-1	TRBJ2-4	NA	NA	TGTGCCACCAGTGAGGGGACCAAAAACATTCAGTACTTC	CATSEGTKNIQYF
TRBV29-1	TRBJ2-5	NA	NA	TGCAGCGTTGATTGGGGGTCCCAAGAGACCCAGTACTTC	CSVDWGSQETQYF
TRBV6-5	TRBJ2-7	NA	NA	TGTGCCAGCAGTAGGGGCCCCTACGAGCAGTACTTC	CASSRGPYEQYF
TRBV6-4	TRBJ2-2	NA	NA	TGTGCCAGCAGTGACCCCTTGGGGGCGGGAAGGGGCACCGGGGAGCTGTTTTTT	CASSDPLGAGRGTGELFF
TRBV3-1/TRBV3-2	TRBJ1-1	NA	NA	TGTGCCAGCAGCCAAGTAGACGGTGGCACTGAAGCTTTCTTT	CASSQVDGGTEAFF
TRBV7-9	TRBJ2-5	NA	TRBD1	TGTGCCAGCAGCCGGGGACAGCGCGAAGAGACCCAGTACTTC	CASSRGQREETQYF
TRBV5-6	TRBJ2-3	NA	TRBD2	TGTGCCAGCAGCTTGGCTAGCGGGGGGGATACGCAGTATTTT	CASSLASGGDTQYF
TRBV6-5	TRBJ1-2	few	NA	TGTGCCAGCAGTTACCATAGCGGACAGAAATACTATGGCTACACCTTC	CASSYHSGQKYYGYTF
TRBV7-9	TRBJ1-4	NA	NA	TGTGCCAGCAGCTTAGACTTAGATGAAAAACTGTTTTTT	CASSLDLDEKLFF
TRBV19	TRBJ2-5	NA	NA	TGTGCCAGTAGTAGGTTAGTCGCAGAGACCCAGTACTTC	CASSRLVAETQYF
TRBV4-3	TRBJ1-3	NA	NA	TGCGCCAGCAGCCAAGACCAGAGCTCTGGAAACACCATATATTTT	CASSQDQSSGNTIYF
TRBV5-4	TRBJ2-7	NA	NA	TGTGCCAGCAGCTTGGCAACAGGGTCCTACGAGCAGTACTTC	CASSLATGSYEQYF
TRBV4-1	TRBJ2-3	NA	NA	TGCGCCAGCAGCCAAAGCAGGGACGTGACAGATACGCAGTATTTT	CASSQSRDVTDTQYF
TRBV18	TRBJ1-1	NA	NA	TGTGCCAGCTCAACCATGAACACTGAAGCTTTCTTT	CASSTMNTEAFF
TRBV5-4	TRBJ2-7	NA	NA	TGTGCCAGCAGCAGCACTCTAGGCTACGAGCAGTACTTC	CASSSTLGYEQYF
TRBV28	TRBJ2-1	NA	TRBD2	TGTGCCAGCAGCCCCTCGGGGGGGCGGGATGAGCAGTTCTTC	CASSPSGGRDEQFF
TRBV18	TRBJ2-3	NA	NA	TGTGCCAGCTCAGACAGTGCTAGCACAGATACGCAGTATTTT	CASSDSASTDTQYF
TRBV28	TRBJ1-1	NA	NA	TGTGCCAGCAGTTTCCGGCGGAAGGGGAGCACTGAAGCTTTCTTT	CASSFRRKGSTEAFF
TRBV30	TRBJ2-7	NA	NA	TGTGCCTGGAGTCGCACGAGCCGTAGAAACTACGAGCAGTACTTC	CAWSRTSRRNYEQYF
TRBV27	TRBJ1-5	NA	NA	TGTGCCAGCAGTTCAACACTCAATCAGCCCCAGCATTTT	CASSSTLNQPQHF
TRBV19	TRBJ1-5	few	TRBD1	TGTGCCAGTAGTATCCGACAGGGTTGGGGCAATCAGCCCCAGCATTTT	CASSIRQGWGNQPQHF
TRBV20-1	TRBJ1-2	NA	NA	TGCAGTGTCCCCGGGCTCCGAGGCTACACCTTC	CSVPGLRGYTF
TRBV9	TRBJ1-2	few	TRBD1	TGTGCCAGCAGCGTACCCTCTGGGACAGGGCCCTATGGCTACACCTTC	CASSVPSGTGPYGYTF
TRBV24-1	TRBJ1-1	NA	TRBD1	TGTGCCACCAGTGCTCCGGGACAGGTAGGAGCTTTCTTT	CATSAPGQVGAFF
TRBV27	TRBJ1-2	NA	NA	TGTGCCAGCAGATCGAACCAGGGACTAGGCGGCTACACCTTC	CASRSNQGLGGYTF
TRBV27	TRBJ2-1	NA	NA	TGTGCCAGCAGTTTATTTCGGGACCCCCCATACAATGAGCAGTTCTTC	CASSLFRDPPYNEQFF
TRBV7-8	TRBJ1-6	NA	NA	TGTGCCAGCAGCCCTCGGACCGATGAAGGCCTCCACTTT	CASSPRTDEGLHF
TRBV7-9	TRBJ2-7	few	NA	TGTGCCAGCAGCATCCCCGGAAGGGATTCCTACGAGCAGTACTTC	CASSIPGRDSYEQYF